One sample yielded the 29 T cell receptor beta chains listed below, sequenced in a study of shared clonotypes between healthy human individuals. The naive CD8 subset, CD45RO-negative cells positively selected for CCR7, excluded terminally differentiated effector memory CD45RA+ cells. Using immunoSEQ multiplex PCR, the repertoire was profiled, and TCRdb retains in-frame clones only, with some absent. The sample has about 2.1 million clones, just under 95% seen once; the top ten hold around 1.8%. The sequenced material came from naive CD8+ T cells from PBMCs. These receptors were taken from a man aged 18 to 30 in good health. Some clones in this sample may be carry-over from other donors' samples.

This clone was picked up one time. The gene calls are TRBV12-5 and TRBJ2-7, with 11 bases aligning to TRBD2. In germline, CDR1 is LGHNT, CDR2 FRNRAP. Unmatched junction bases numbered 11, after V lost 6 bases and J lost 7 bases. The CDR3 is 15 amino acids. CDR3 bases: TGTGCTAGTGGCCCCTATAGCGGGAGGGCCGAAGAGCAGTACTTC. Residues: CASGPYSGRAEEQYF.

The V and J genes are TRBV7-6 and TRBJ2-7; D uncertain. There are 16 residues in the CDR3. Trimming stripped 5 bases from V and 6 bases from J, with 23 bases between. The germline gives CDR1 SGHVS, CDR2 FNYEAQ. The CDR3 loop reads CASSASLRLTHAEQYF. The CDR3 coding sequence is TGTGCCAGCAGCGCAAGTCTCCGCCTTACACACGCCGAGCAGTACTTC.

This clone came up once. The genes are TRBV27 and TRBJ2-1, with a tentative D call TRBD1 (6 bases). The germline V and J ends were trimmed by 5 bases and 9 bases, with 11 bases remaining between them. The germline CDR1 and CDR2 sequences are MNHEY and SMNVEV (reference sequence). The CDR3 totals 12 residues. CDR3 bases: TGTGCCAGCAGTCCGACAGGTGCTGAGCAGTTCTTC. It yields the protein CASSPTGAEQFF.

A note on this clone: The same CDR3 can be traced to other DNA sequences in this sample. CDR3 DNA sequence: TGCAGCGTCGCGGTGAACACTGAAGCTTTCTTT. It is translated as CSVAVNTEAFF. This rearrangement joins TRBV29-1 to TRBJ1-1, with no clear D. Germline V gene data show CDR1 as SQVTM and CDR2 as ANQGSEA. The V end was cut by 6 bases, the J end by 0 bases, with 5 bases between. This CDR3 contains 11 residues.

This chain connects TRBV29-1 to TRBJ1-2; D is possibly TRBD1 (5 bases). V was pared by 7 bases and J by 8 bases, with 23 bases between. Germline V gives CDR1 SQVTM, CDR2 ANQGSEA. The CDR3 length is 14 residues. The CDR3 reads CSGYTGKGVSGYTF. Written as DNA, the CDR3 is TGCAGCGGGTATACAGGAAAAGGGGTGTCGGGCTACACCTTC.

The chain uses TRBV27 and TRBJ1-4; 12 positions match TRBD1. The germline V gene encodes CDR1 MNHEY and CDR2 SMNVEV (reference sequence). This CDR3 has 18 amino acids. V lost 2 bases and J lost 6; bases outside the gene matches: 10. This chain's CDR3 is CASSLTGTGGISDEKLFF. Here the CDR3 DNA reads TGTGCCAGCAGTTTAACGGGGACAGGGGGCATCTCTGATGAAAAACTGTTTTTT.

V is TRBV6-5 and J is TRBJ2-1; TRBD2 is a possible D gene (6 bases). Trimming pared 0 bases from V and 4 bases from J, leaving 13 bases between. CDR3 length: 16 amino acids. Germline CDR1 reads MNHEY; CDR2 reads SVGAGI. The CDR3 coding sequence is TGTGCCAGCAGTTACTCGGAGGGTATCTCATACAATGAGCAGTTCTTC. The encoded protein is CASSYSEGISYNEQFF.

The V and J genes are TRBV29-1 and TRBJ2-1; the match to TRBD2 covers 12 bases. Germline values: CDR1 SQVTM, CDR2 ANQGSEA. V shed 4 bases and J 4 bases; nucleotides not matched to a gene: 8. This CDR3 has 16 residues. CDR3 DNA sequence: TGCAGCGTTGTAGGGGGTACTAGCGGGAGGTACAATGAGCAGTTCTTC. As protein: CSVVGGTSGRYNEQFF.

V gene TRBV7-9 combines with J gene TRBJ2-7; D remains unclear. This CDR3 region has 16 residues. Looked up from germline, CDR1 is SEHNR and CDR2 is FQNEAQ (reference sequence). Trimming cost V 5 bases and J 4 bases, with 21 bases left between them. CDR3: CASSTLPDPITYEQYF. The CDR3 region has the DNA TGTGCCAGCAGCACCCTCCCCGACCCAATAACGTACGAGCAGTACTTC.

This chain uses TRBV19 with TRBJ2-7, with 9 nucleotides matching TRBD1. The CDR3 is 15 amino acids. V trimming: 5 bases; J trimming: 2 bases; junction bases outside the gene matches: 7. CDR1 LNHDA and CDR2 SQIVND come from the germline V gene (reference sequence). The CDR3 protein is CASSADRDRAYEQYF. In DNA form, the CDR3 reads TGTGCCAGTAGTGCGGACCGGGACAGGGCCTACGAGCAGTACTTC. Filled out from reference TRBV19 and TRBJ2-7, the complete variable domain reads DGGITQSPKYLFRKEGQNVTLSCEQNLNHDAMYWYRQDPGQGLRLIYYSQIVNDFQKGDIAEGYSVSREKKESFPLTVTSAQKNPTAFYLCASSADRDRAYEQYFGPGTRLTVT.

J is TRBJ2-7 and V is TRBV4-1, with TRBD2 matching over 8 bases. Unmatched junction bases numbered 5, after V lost 1 base and J lost 3 bases. The V gene's germline CDR1 is MGHRA and CDR2 YSYEKL. The CDR3 length is 15 residues. The chain's CDR3 is CASSQGSAGGYEQYF. DNA for the CDR3: TGCGCCAGCAGCCAAGGGTCTGCGGGGGGCTACGAGCAGTACTTC.

The chain combines TRBV27 with TRBJ2-7; 7 bases align to TRBD2. Germline values: CDR1 MNHEY, CDR2 SMNVEV (reference sequence). Trimming at V came to 6 bases and at J to 4 bases, leaving 9 bases not matched to a gene. The CDR3 runs to 14 residues. The CDR3 DNA follows: TGTGCCAGCAGCCCCAGACTAGCAAGATACGAGCAGTACTTC. Translated, it gives CASSPRLARYEQYF.

The chain carries TRBV29-1 and TRBJ1-2; D remains ambiguous. Germline V gene lookup returns CDR1 SQVTM and CDR2 ANQGSEA. The V gene lost 6 bases and the J gene lost 8 bases, with 19 bases spanning the gap. This CDR3 has 13 residues. Here the CDR3 reads CSVLVRVGEGYTF. The CDR3 bases are TGCAGCGTCCTTGTTAGGGTTGGGGAAGGCTACACCTTC.

The chain is built from TRBV7-7 and TRBJ2-5; D possibly corresponds to TRBD2 (6 bases). Per the germline V gene, CDR1 is SSHAT and CDR2 is FNYEAQ (reference sequence). The CDR3 is made up of 16 amino acids. V lost 5 bases, J lost 2 bases, and 18 bases lay in between. CDR3 nucleotide sequence: TGTGCCAGCAGCCGCGGGATTGCTAGGAGTCAAGAGACCCAGTACTTC. Encoded protein: CASSRGIARSQETQYF.

The J gene is TRBJ2-3, the V gene TRBV4-2; TRBD1 aligns across 7 bases. The CDR3 has 15 amino acids. V shed 5 bases and J 3 bases; nucleotides not matched to a gene: 8. Germline CDR1 is LGHNA and CDR2 is YNFKEQ. CDR3 nucleotides: TGTGCCAGCAGCATACCTACAGGGGTGACAGATACGCAGTATTTT. Amino acids: CASSIPTGVTDTQYF.

The CDR3 DNA reads TGTGCCAGCAGCATGAGCGGATCCTACGAGCAGTACTTC. This sequence encodes CASSMSGSYEQYF. This chain links TRBV27 with TRBJ2-7, with D perhaps matching TRBD2 (5 bases). Germline CDR1 reads MNHEY; CDR2 reads SMNVEV (reference sequence). The CDR3 covers 13 residues. Trimming took off 6 bases at V and 1 base at J, with 10 bases between the two ends.

The rearrangement uses TRBV7-9 and TRBJ2-1; perhaps TRBD2 as D (6 bases). This CDR3 is 15 amino acids long. The V gene lost 1 base and the J gene lost 0 bases, with 7 bases spanning the gap. Germline V gives CDR1 SEHNR, CDR2 FQNEAQ (reference sequence). CDR3 coding DNA: TGTGCCAGCAGCTTAGGGGACTTCTCCTACAATGAGCAGTTCTTC. Its translation is CASSLGDFSYNEQFF.

The chain combines TRBV19 with TRBJ2-7; D remains ambiguous. This CDR3 comprises 13 residues. Deletions cut 3 bases from V and 3 bases from J, with 9 bases between. The germline CDR1 and CDR2 sequences are LNHDA and SQIVND (reference sequence). The CDR3 nucleotides read TGTGCCAGTAGTATTAGCCTTCGCTACGAGCAGTACTTC. Translating it yields CASSISLRYEQYF.

This clone turned up a few times. The chain is built from TRBV30 and TRBJ1-2; D not resolved. The CDR3 runs 13 residues. Germline CDR1 and CDR2: GTSNPN and SVGIG (reference sequence). The V gene lost 2 bases and the J gene lost 4 bases, with 11 bases spanning the gap. The CDR3 region has the DNA TGTGCCTGGAGTCAGACGTGGAGCTATGGCTACACCTTC. Protein sequence: CAWSQTWSYGYTF. The complete variable domain, with remaining parts taken from reference TRBV30 and TRBJ1-2, reads SQTIHQWPATLVQPVGSPLSLECTVEGTSNPNLYWYRQAAGRGLQLLFYSVGIGQISSEVPQNLSASRPQDRQFILSSKKLLLSDSGFYLCAWSQTWSYGYTFGSGTRLTVV.

This rearrangement joins TRBV19 to TRBJ2-5, with no clear D. The CDR3 spans 14 residues. The ends were cut back, 6 bases at V and 1 base at J, with 12 bases in the middle. Germline V gives CDR1 LNHDA, CDR2 SQIVND (reference sequence). The CDR3 here is CASSQRQTQETQYF. The CDR3 DNA reads as TGTGCCAGTAGCCAAAGACAAACCCAAGAGACCCAGTACTTC.

This clone was observed once. The chain links TRBV19 to TRBJ1-2, with D perhaps matching TRBD1 (6 bases). The CDR3 length is 14 residues. V gave up 8 bases and J gave up 7 bases, with 20 bases separating them. Germline V gene data show CDR1 as LNHDA and CDR2 as SQIVND (reference sequence). The CDR3 bases are TGTGCCAGTCGTTCCTATGATACAGGGCCTGGCTACACCTTC. It specifies CASRSYDTGPGYTF.

J is TRBJ2-3 and V is TRBV7-3; TRBD2 agrees at 13 bases. V shed 5 bases, J shed 4 bases, and the junction held 6 bases outside the gene matches. The CDR3 extends over 16 amino acids. Germline lookup yields CDR1 SGHTA and CDR2 FQGTGA. The CDR3 region has the DNA TGTGCCAGCAGCAAAAGGGGGACTAGCGGGGCAGATACGCAGTATTTT. This translates into CASSKRGTSGADTQYF.

The CDR3 nucleotides are TGCGCCAGCAGCTTCGACGGACTAGCGGGAGCAACAGATACGCAGTATTTT. It yields the protein CASSFDGLAGATDTQYF. The chain employs TRBV5-1 and TRBJ2-3, with 13 bases lining up with TRBD2. V gave up 2 bases and J gave up 3 bases; unmatched junction bases: 6. Per germline, CDR1 SGHRS and CDR2 YFSETQ. CDR3 length equals 17 residues. Complete variable domain (other parts from reference TRBV5-1 and TRBJ2-3): KAGVTQTPRYLIKTRGQQVTLSCSPISGHRSVSWYQQTPGQGLQFLFEYFSETQRNKGNFPGRFSGRQFSNSRSEMNVSTLELGDSALYLCASSFDGLAGATDTQYFGPGTRLTVL.

The V gene is TRBV6-1, the J gene TRBJ1-5; no definite D call. The V end lost 4 bases, the J end lost 0 bases, and 13 bases lay between the germline ends. CDR1 and CDR2 from the germline V gene are MNHNS and SASEGT. The CDR3 runs to 16 residues. CDR3 sequence reads: CASSAPAGYSNQPQHF. The CDR3 nucleotides are TGTGCCAGCAGTGCCCCTGCAGGCTATAGCAATCAGCCCCAGCATTTT.

The V call is TRBV9, the J call TRBJ2-1, with 8 bases aligning to TRBD2. Germline CDR1 is SGDLS and CDR2 is YYNGEE. Unmatched junction bases numbered 4, after V lost 0 bases and J lost 2 bases. The CDR3 runs 16 residues. CDR3 in amino acids: CASSVVGSGAYNEQFF. For the CDR3, the DNA is TGTGCCAGCAGCGTAGTGGGTAGCGGGGCCTACAATGAGCAGTTCTTC. The entire variable domain, with the rest obtained from reference TRBV9 and TRBJ2-1, is as follows: DSGVTQTPKHLITATGQRVTLRCSPRSGDLSVYWYQQSLDQGLQFLIQYYNGEERAKGNILERFSAQQFPDLHSELNLSSLELGDSALYFCASSVVGSGAYNEQFFGPGTRLTVL.

To note about this clone: Additional DNA sequences in this sample encode the identical CDR3. This rearrangement joins TRBV27 to TRBJ2-1, with 9 nucleotides matching TRBD1. The CDR3 runs 12 residues. The junction had 0 bases not matched to a gene; V was cut back by 8 bases and J by 4 bases. CDR1 and CDR2 from the germline V gene are MNHEY and SMNVEV (reference sequence). In nucleotides, the CDR3 is TGTGCCAGCGGGACAGGGTACAATGAGCAGTTCTTC. Protein: CASGTGYNEQFF.

The rearrangement uses TRBV28 and TRBJ1-1; no clear D gene. The germline V gene encodes CDR1 MDHEN and CDR2 SYDVKM. Trimming pared 9 bases from V and 2 bases from J, leaving 16 bases between. The CDR3 sequence is 14 residues long. This chain's CDR3 is CASLPRTANTEAFF. For the CDR3, the DNA is TGTGCCAGTCTCCCTAGGACTGCCAACACTGAAGCTTTCTTT.

The rearrangement uses TRBV2 and TRBJ1-1; D unresolved. Germline CDR1 SNHLY, CDR2 FYNNEI. V lost 2 bases and J lost 0, with 10 bases in between. This CDR3 comprises 15 residues. The DNA for the CDR3 is TGTGCCAGCAGTGAATTAGGACGGATGAACACTGAAGCTTTCTTT. As protein: CASSELGRMNTEAFF.

This clone appeared a few times. Different DNA sequences within this sample yield the same CDR3. The chain has TRBV27 and TRBJ2-7, with D perhaps matching TRBD1 (6 bases). Trimming shortened V by 2 bases and J by 2 bases, and 7 bases separated the two germline ends. Germline CDR1 reads MNHEY; CDR2 reads SMNVEV (reference sequence). CDR3 size: 13 residues. Here the CDR3 DNA reads TGTGCCAGCAGTTTAAACAGGGCCTACGAGCAGTACTTC. Translating gives CASSLNRAYEQYF.